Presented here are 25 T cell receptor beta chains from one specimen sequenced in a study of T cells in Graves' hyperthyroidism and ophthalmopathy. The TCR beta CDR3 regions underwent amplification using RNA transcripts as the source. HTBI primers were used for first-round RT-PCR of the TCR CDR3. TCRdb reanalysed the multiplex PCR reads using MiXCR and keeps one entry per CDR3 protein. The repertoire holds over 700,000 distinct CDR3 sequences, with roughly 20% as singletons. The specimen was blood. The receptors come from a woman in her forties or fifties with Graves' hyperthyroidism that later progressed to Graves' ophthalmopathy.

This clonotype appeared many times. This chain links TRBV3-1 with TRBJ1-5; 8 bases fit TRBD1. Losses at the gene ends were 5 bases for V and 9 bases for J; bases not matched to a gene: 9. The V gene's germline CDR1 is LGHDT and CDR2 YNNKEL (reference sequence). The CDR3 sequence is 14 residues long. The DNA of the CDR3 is TGTGCCAGCAGCGCTGACAGGGGCTGGGGGCCCCAGCATTTT. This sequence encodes CASSADRGWGPQHF.

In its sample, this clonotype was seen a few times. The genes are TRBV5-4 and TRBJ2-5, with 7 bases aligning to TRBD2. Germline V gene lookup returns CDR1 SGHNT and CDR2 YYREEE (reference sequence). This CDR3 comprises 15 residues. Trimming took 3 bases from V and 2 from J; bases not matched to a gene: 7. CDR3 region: CASSSGGEGQETQYF. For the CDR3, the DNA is TGTGCCAGCAGCTCGGGGGGTGAGGGGCAAGAGACCCAGTACTTC.

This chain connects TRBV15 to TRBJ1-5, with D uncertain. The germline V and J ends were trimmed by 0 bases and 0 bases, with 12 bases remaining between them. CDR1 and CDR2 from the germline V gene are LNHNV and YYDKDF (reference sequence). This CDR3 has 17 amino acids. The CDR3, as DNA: TGTGCCACCAGCAGAGATTATCAGTACTATAGCAATCAGCCCCAGCATTTT. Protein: CATSRDYQYYSNQPQHF. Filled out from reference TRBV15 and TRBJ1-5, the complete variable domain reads DAMVIQNPRYQVTQFGKPVTLSCSQTLNHNVMYWYQQKSSQAPKLLFHYYDKDFNNEADTPDNFQSRRPNTSFCFLDIRSPGLGDTAMYLCATSRDYQYYSNQPQHFGDGTRLSIL.

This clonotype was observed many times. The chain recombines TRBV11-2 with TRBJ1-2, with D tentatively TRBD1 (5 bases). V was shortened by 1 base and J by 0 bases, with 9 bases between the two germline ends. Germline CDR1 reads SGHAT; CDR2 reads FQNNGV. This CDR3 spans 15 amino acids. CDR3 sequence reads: CASSLVWGTNYGYTF. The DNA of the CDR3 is TGTGCCAGCAGCTTAGTTTGGGGGACTAACTATGGCTACACCTTC.

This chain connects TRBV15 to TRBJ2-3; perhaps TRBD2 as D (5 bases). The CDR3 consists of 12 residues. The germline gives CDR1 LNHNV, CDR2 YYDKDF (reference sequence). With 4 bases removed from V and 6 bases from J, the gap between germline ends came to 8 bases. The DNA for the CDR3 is TGTGCCACCAGCACGGGGAGTGATACGCAGTATTTT. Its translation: CATSTGSDTQYF.

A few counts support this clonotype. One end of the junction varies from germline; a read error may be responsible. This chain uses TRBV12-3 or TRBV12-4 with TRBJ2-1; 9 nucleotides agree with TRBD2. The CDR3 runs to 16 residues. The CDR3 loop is CASRLGAGGTYNEQFF. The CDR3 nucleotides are TGTGCCAGCAGATTAGGCGCGGGGGGGACCTACAATGAGCAGTTCTTC.

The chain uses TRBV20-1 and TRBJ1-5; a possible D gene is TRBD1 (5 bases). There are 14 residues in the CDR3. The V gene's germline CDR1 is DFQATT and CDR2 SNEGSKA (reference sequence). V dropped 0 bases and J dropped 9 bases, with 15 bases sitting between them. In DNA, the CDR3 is TGCAGTGCTAGAGACCACAGGCGTCCTCGGCCCCAGCATTTT. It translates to CSARDHRRPRPQHF.

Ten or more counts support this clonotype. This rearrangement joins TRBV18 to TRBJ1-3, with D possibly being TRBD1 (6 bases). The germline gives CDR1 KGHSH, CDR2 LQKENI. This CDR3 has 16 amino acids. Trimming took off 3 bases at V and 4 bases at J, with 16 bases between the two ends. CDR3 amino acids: CASSPGGAMKGNTIYF. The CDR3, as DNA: TGTGCCAGCTCACCCGGGGGCGCAATGAAAGGAAACACCATATATTTT.

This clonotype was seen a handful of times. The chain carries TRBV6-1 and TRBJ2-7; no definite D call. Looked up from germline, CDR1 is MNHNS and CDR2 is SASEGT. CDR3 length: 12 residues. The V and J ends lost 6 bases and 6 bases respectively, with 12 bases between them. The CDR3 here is CASSRTTFEQYF. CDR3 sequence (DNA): TGTGCCAGCAGCCGTACGACATTCGAGCAGTACTTC.

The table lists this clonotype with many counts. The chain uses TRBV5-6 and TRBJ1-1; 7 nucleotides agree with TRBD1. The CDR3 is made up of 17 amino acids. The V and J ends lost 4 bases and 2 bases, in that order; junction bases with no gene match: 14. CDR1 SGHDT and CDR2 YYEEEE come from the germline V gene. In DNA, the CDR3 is TGTGCCAGCAGCATAATATCCGGGACAGTGATTAACACTGAAGCTTTCTTT. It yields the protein CASSIISGTVINTEAFF.

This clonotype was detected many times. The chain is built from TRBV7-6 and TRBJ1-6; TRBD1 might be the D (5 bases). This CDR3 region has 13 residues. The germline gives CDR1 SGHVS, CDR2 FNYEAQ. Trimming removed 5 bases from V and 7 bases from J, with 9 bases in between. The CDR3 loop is CASSQRDNSPLHF. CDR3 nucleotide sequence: TGTGCCAGCAGCCAAAGGGACAATTCACCCCTCCACTTT. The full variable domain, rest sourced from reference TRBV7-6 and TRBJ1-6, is GAGVSQSPRYKVTKRGQDVALRCDPISGHVSLYWYRQALGQGPEFLTYFNYEAQQDKSGLPNDRFSAERPEGSISTLTIQRTEQRDSAMYRCASSQRDNSPLHFGNGTRLTVT.

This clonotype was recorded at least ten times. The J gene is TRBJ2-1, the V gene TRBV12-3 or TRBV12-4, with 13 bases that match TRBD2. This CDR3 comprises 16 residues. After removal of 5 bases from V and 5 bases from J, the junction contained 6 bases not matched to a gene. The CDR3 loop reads CASSTVGLAGDNEQFF. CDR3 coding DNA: TGTGCCAGCAGTACCGTAGGACTAGCGGGAGACAATGAGCAGTTCTTC.

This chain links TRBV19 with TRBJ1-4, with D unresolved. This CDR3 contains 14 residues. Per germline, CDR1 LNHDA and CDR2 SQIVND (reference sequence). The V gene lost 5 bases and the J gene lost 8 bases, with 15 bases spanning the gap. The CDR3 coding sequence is TGTGCCAGTAGTGCCCAGGTGCGATCAGAAAAACTGTTTTTT. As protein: CASSAQVRSEKLFF.

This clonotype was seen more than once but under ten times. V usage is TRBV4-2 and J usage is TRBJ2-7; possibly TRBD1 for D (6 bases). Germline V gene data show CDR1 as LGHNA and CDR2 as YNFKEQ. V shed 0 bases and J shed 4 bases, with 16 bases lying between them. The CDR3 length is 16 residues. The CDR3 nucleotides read TGTGCCAGCAGCCAAGATGAGAGAGGCAGGGGATACGAGCAGTACTTC. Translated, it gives CASSQDERGRGYEQYF.

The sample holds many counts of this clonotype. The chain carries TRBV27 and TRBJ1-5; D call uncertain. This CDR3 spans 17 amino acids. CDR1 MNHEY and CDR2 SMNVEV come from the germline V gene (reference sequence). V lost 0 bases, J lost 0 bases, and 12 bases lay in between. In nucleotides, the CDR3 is TGTGCCAGCAGTTTATCGGGCACAGATTATAGCAATCAGCCCCAGCATTTT. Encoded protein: CASSLSGTDYSNQPQHF.

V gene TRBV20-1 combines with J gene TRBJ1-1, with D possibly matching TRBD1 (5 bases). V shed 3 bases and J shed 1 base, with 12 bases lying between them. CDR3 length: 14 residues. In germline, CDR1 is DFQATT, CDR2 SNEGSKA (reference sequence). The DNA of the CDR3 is TGCAGTGCTAGGTATGGCAGGGCGAACACTGAAGCTTTCTTT. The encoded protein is CSARYGRANTEAFF.

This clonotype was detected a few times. CDR3 DNA sequence: TGCGCCAGCAGCCCGACAGGTTATAGCAATCAGCCCCAGCATTTT. Translating it yields CASSPTGYSNQPQHF. The chain recombines TRBV5-1 with TRBJ1-5; a weak D match, TRBD1 (6 bases). Trimming stripped 4 bases from V and 0 bases from J, with 11 bases between. The CDR3 sequence is 15 residues long. Per the germline V gene, CDR1 is SGHRS and CDR2 is YFSETQ.

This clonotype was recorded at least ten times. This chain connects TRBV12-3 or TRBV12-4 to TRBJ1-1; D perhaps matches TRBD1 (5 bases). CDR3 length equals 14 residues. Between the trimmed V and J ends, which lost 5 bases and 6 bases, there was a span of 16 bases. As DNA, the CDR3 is TGTGCCAGCAGTCAAGCGGGGGGAACCGCTGAAGCTTTCTTT. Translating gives CASSQAGGTAEAFF.

CDR3 residues: CASSPLKRGDPSGANVLTF. For the CDR3, the DNA is TGTGCCAGCAGTCCGTTAAAGCGGGGGGACCCCTCTGGGGCCAACGTCCTGACTTTC. This chain uses TRBV12-3 or TRBV12-4 with TRBJ2-6; 9 bases align to TRBD2. The CDR3 spans 19 residues. V shed 5 bases, J shed 0 bases, and the junction held 11 bases outside the gene matches.

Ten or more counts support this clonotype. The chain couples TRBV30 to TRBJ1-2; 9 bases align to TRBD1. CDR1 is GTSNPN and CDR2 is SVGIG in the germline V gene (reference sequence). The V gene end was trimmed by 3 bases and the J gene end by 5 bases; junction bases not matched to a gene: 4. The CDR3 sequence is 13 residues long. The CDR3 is CAWSGDREYGYTF. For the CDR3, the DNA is TGTGCCTGGAGCGGGGACAGGGAATATGGCTACACCTTC.

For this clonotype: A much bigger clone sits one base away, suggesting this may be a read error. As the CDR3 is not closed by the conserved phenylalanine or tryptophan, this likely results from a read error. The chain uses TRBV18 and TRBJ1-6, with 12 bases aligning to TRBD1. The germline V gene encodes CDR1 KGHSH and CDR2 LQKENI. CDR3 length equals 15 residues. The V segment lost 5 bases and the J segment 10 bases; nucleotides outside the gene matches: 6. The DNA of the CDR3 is TGTGCCAGCTCAGGACTGGGACAGGGGGCCTCACCCCTCCACTCT. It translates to CASSGLGQGASPLHS.

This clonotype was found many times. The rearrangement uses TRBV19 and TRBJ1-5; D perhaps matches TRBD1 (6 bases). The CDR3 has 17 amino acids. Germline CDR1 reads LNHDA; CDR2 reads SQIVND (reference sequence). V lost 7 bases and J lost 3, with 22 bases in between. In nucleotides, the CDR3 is TGTGCCAGTACCTATCTCAGGGGCAGTTCAATCAATCAGCCCCAGCATTTT. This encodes CASTYLRGSSINQPQHF. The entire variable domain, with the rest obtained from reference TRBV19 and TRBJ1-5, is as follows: DGGITQSPKYLFRKEGQNVTLSCEQNLNHDAMYWYRQDPGQGLRLIYYSQIVNDFQKGDIAEGYSVSREKKESFPLTVTSAQKNPTAFYLCASTYLRGSSINQPQHFGDGTRLSIL.

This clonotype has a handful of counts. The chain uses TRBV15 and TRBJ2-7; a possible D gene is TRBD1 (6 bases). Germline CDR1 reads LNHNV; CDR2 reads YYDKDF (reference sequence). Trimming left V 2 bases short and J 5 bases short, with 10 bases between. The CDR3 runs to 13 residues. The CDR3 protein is CATSRINRDEQYF. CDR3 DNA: TGTGCCACCAGCAGAATCAACAGGGACGAGCAGTACTTC.

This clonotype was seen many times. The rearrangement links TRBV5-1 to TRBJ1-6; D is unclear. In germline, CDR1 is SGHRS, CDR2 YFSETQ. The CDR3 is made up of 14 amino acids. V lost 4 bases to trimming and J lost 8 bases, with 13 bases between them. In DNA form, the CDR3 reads TGCGCCAGCAGCCCCCCCGGGATGGATTCACCCCTCCACTTT. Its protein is CASSPPGMDSPLHF.

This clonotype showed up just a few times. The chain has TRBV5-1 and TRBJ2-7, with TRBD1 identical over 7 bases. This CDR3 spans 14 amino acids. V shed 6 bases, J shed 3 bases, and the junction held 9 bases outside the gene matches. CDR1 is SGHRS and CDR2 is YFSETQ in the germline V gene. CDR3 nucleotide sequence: TGCGCCAGCAAACGGACAGGACCTAACTACGAGCAGTACTTC. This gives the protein CASKRTGPNYEQYF.